Shown below are 21 T cell receptor beta chains from a single sample sequenced in a study of response to subunit inactivated influenza vaccine. Each CDR3 protein gets one entry after TCRdb re-called the RT-PCR reads with MiXCR. The repertoire holds approximately 680,000 distinct CDR3 sequences, with approximately 14% as singletons. This sample comprised PBMCs from blood, obtained roughly 12 days after vaccination. The receptors stem from a man in his fifties or sixties who received an inactivated influenza vaccine.

This clonotype was detected a few times. This chain uses TRBV20-1 with TRBJ2-3; no firm D call. CDR1 is DFQATT and CDR2 is SNEGSKA in the germline V gene (reference sequence). Trimming removed 1 base at V and 2 bases at J, with 10 bases between. This CDR3 spans 14 amino acids. The chain's CDR3 is CSARGVASTDTQYF. The CDR3 DNA is TGCAGTGCTAGAGGGGTGGCATCCACAGATACGCAGTATTTT.

This clonotype came up a few times. The chain carries TRBV7-2 and TRBJ2-5; either TRBD1 or TRBD2 may fit D (5 bases each). CDR3 length: 13 amino acids. The V end was cut by 5 bases, the J end by 3 bases, with 10 bases between. CDR1 and CDR2 (germline): SGHTA, FQGNSA. The CDR3 bases are TGTGCCAGCAGCCCGGGGCCCGAAGAGACCCAGTACTTC. It yields the protein CASSPGPEETQYF.

The genes are TRBV5-1 and TRBJ1-6; D is unclear. Germline CDR1 reads SGHRS; CDR2 reads YFSETQ. The CDR3 runs to 13 residues. Trimming removed 1 base at V and 7 bases at J, with 6 bases between. CDR3 DNA: TGCGCCAGCAGCTTGAGGATCAATTCACCCCTCCACTTT. Translated, it gives CASSLRINSPLHF.

This clonotype showed up just a few times. This sequence joins TRBV9 and TRBJ2-1, with a tentative D call TRBD2 (5 bases). The CDR3 totals 14 residues. V shed 4 bases and J shed 10 bases, with 18 bases lying between them. The V gene's germline CDR1 is SGDLS and CDR2 YYNGEE. The CDR3 bases are TGTGCCAGCAGCACCAGTGGGCTAGCCCAGGAGCAGTTCTTC. Residues: CASSTSGLAQEQFF.

This clonotype was observed a few times. V and J are TRBV7-2 and TRBJ2-1; TRBD1 aligns across 10 bases. This CDR3 is built from 13 residues. V lost 0 bases and J lost 15; bases outside the gene matches: 5. Germline CDR1 and CDR2: SGHTA and FQGNSA. For the CDR3, the DNA is TGTGCCAGCAGCTTAGCGAGGGGACAGGGGAGGTTCTTC. Translation: CASSLARGQGRFF.

This clonotype has ten or more counts. An end of the junction does not agree with germline; a read error may underlie this. CDR3 bases: TGTGCCAGCAGCTTGGTCGGCGGGGGGACAGATACGCAGTATTTT. Amino acid sequence: CASSLVGGGTDTQYF. The chain links TRBV5-1 to TRBJ2-3, with 8 nucleotides matching TRBD2. The CDR3 has 15 amino acids. Germline V gene sequence: CDR1 SGHRS, CDR2 YFSETQ.

V usage is TRBV15 and J usage is TRBJ2-1; D unclear. There are 16 residues in the CDR3. Deletions cut 1 base from V and 0 bases from J, with 10 bases between. Looked up from germline, CDR1 is LNHNV and CDR2 is YYDKDF (reference sequence). CDR3 amino acids: CATSRGGQSSYNEQFF. The CDR3 nucleotides read TGTGCCACCAGCAGAGGCGGCCAGAGCTCCTACAATGAGCAGTTCTTC.

The J gene is TRBJ2-7, the V gene TRBV4-3; D gene ambiguous. V was pared by 1 base and J by 4 bases, with 17 bases between. CDR1 LGHNA and CDR2 YSLEER come from the germline V gene. This CDR3 has 16 amino acids. This chain's CDR3 is CASSQVVAGFLYEQYF. As DNA, the CDR3 is TGCGCCAGCAGCCAAGTGGTCGCTGGGTTTTTGTACGAGCAGTACTTC.

The chain combines TRBV5-1 with TRBJ2-1; 7 nucleotides align to TRBD2. V dropped 4 bases and J dropped 6; count of bases not matched to a gene: 7. Germline-derived CDR1 and CDR2 are SGHRS and YFSETQ. The CDR3 is 14 residues long. The CDR3 coding sequence is TGCGCCAGCAGCGCCATAGCGGGCCCCAATGAGCAGTTCTTC. Its translation is CASSAIAGPNEQFF.

V usage is TRBV20-1 and J usage is TRBJ1-2; no definite D call. This CDR3 region has 12 residues. Germline CDR1 DFQATT, CDR2 SNEGSKA (reference sequence). Trimming took 6 bases from V and 4 from J, leaving 12 bases between them. CDR3 loop: CSAQDMGYGYTF. CDR3 nucleotides: TGCAGTGCCCAAGACATGGGCTATGGCTACACCTTC.

The rearrangement links TRBV2 to TRBJ1-4; D call uncertain. The ends were cut back, 0 bases at V and 5 bases at J, with 7 bases in the middle. This CDR3 is built from 14 residues. Germline CDR1 reads SNHLY; CDR2 reads FYNNEI. The CDR3 DNA follows: TGTGCCAGCAGTGAAGCGCATGGGAATGAAAAACTGTTTTTT. This codes for CASSEAHGNEKLFF.

This clonotype was recorded at least ten times. V and J are TRBV7-2 and TRBJ2-1, with TRBD1 matching 8 bases. Germline trimming cut 2 bases from V and 9 bases from J; bases unmatched to any gene: 9. In germline, CDR1 is SGHTA, CDR2 FQGNSA. CDR3 size: 15 residues. DNA for the CDR3: TGTGCCAGCAGCTTAACAGCAGGGGGCTCTCTTGAGCAGTTCTTC. This encodes CASSLTAGGSLEQFF.

This clonotype has more than one count but fewer than ten. The J gene is TRBJ1-5, the V gene TRBV19, with TRBD1 matching 7 bases. V dropped 6 bases and J dropped 7; count of bases not matched to a gene: 6. CDR1 is LNHDA and CDR2 is SQIVND in the germline V gene (reference sequence). The CDR3 totals 13 residues. CDR3 sequence (DNA): TGTGCCAGTAGGGCGACAGGGCAGCAGCCCCAGCATTTT. Amino acid sequence: CASRATGQQPQHF. The whole variable domain, remainder taken from reference TRBV19 and TRBJ1-5, is DGGITQSPKYLFRKEGQNVTLSCEQNLNHDAMYWYRQDPGQGLRLIYYSQIVNDFQKGDIAEGYSVSREKKESFPLTVTSAQKNPTAFYLCASRATGQQPQHFGDGTRLSIL.

This chain connects TRBV28 to TRBJ1-1, with no clear D. This CDR3 comprises 12 residues. V was clipped by 3 bases and J by 4 bases, with 6 bases between them. Germline loops: CDR1 MDHEN, CDR2 SYDVKM. The CDR3, as DNA: TGTGCCAGCAGTTTCTCCTCCACTGAAGCTTTCTTT. Amino acids: CASSFSSTEAFF.

The V call is TRBV7-2, the J call TRBJ2-1; D is uncertain. This CDR3 comprises 15 residues. Trimming shortened V by 2 bases and J by 4 bases, and 12 bases separated the two germline ends. Germline-derived CDR1 and CDR2 are SGHTA and FQGNSA. As DNA, the CDR3 is TGTGCCAGCAGCTTATCCGGGCCGGATTACAATGAGCAGTTCTTC. This gives the protein CASSLSGPDYNEQFF. Combining the CDR3 with reference TRBV7-2 and TRBJ2-1 gives the whole variable domain GAGVSQSPSNKVTEKGKDVELRCDPISGHTALYWYRQSLGQGLEFLIYFQGNSAPDKSGLPSDRFSAERTGGSVSTLTIQRTQQEDSAVYLCASSLSGPDYNEQFFGPGTRLTVL.

In its sample, this clonotype was seen many times. The rearrangement uses TRBV12-3 or TRBV12-4 and TRBJ2-5, with 9 bases aligning to TRBD1. This CDR3 contains 15 residues. V shed 5 bases, J shed 2 bases, and the junction held 6 bases outside the gene matches. CDR3 loop: CASSRGQGRQETQYF. For the CDR3, the DNA is TGTGCCAGCAGTAGGGGACAGGGACGTCAAGAGACCCAGTACTTC.

This clonotype turned up a few times. The rearrangement links TRBV28 to TRBJ2-7, with D possibly matching TRBD1 (6 bases). V was pared by 3 bases and J by 3 bases, with 18 bases between. The length of the CDR3 is 16 residues. Germline CDR1 and CDR2: MDHEN and SYDVKM. DNA of the CDR3: TGTGCCAGCAGTTTCCGGACAGAAGGCTTTTTCTACGAGCAGTACTTC. It codes for CASSFRTEGFFYEQYF. Variable domain in full (rest from reference TRBV28 and TRBJ2-7): DVKVTQSSRYLVKRTGEKVFLECVQDMDHENMFWYRQDPGLGLRLIYFSYDVKMKEKGDIPEGYSVSREKKERFSLILESASTNQTSMYLCASSFRTEGFFYEQYFGPGTRLTVT.

This chain links TRBV6-2 or TRBV6-3 with TRBJ1-3, with 7 bases lining up with TRBD1. The CDR3 sequence is 20 residues long. Germline CDR1 MNHEY, CDR2 SVGEGT. With V trimmed by 4 bases and J by 0 bases, 18 bases remained unmatched. For the CDR3, the DNA is TGTGCCAGCAGTTCTATCGGACAGGACCGAGGGGGAAACTCTGGAAACACCATATATTTT. It encodes CASSSIGQDRGGNSGNTIYF.

This chain joins TRBV19 and TRBJ2-7; 7 bases match TRBD2. The germline CDR1 and CDR2 sequences are LNHDA and SQIVND (reference sequence). The CDR3 has 16 residues. V shed 5 bases and J 3 bases; nucleotides not matched to a gene: 13. CDR3 residues: CASSPQGGAGVYEQYF. The CDR3, as DNA: TGTGCCAGTAGTCCTCAAGGCGGGGCGGGAGTCTACGAGCAGTACTTC.

This clonotype was detected only a few times. V and J are TRBV7-2 and TRBJ2-3; D not resolved. Germline V gives CDR1 SGHTA, CDR2 FQGNSA. The CDR3 contains 15 residues. Trimming took 1 base from V and 11 from J, leaving 19 bases between them. The CDR3 loop reads CASSLDSRSQRGQYF. Written as DNA, the CDR3 is TGTGCCAGCAGCTTAGACTCTCGTTCGCAGCGAGGGCAGTATTTT.

The chain employs TRBV5-1 and TRBJ2-5, with 8 nucleotides matching TRBD2. The germline CDR1 and CDR2 sequences are SGHRS and YFSETQ. CDR3 size: 15 residues. Germline trimming cut 0 bases from V and 1 base from J; bases unmatched to any gene: 2. CDR3 sequence: CASSLAGGTQETQYF. The CDR3, as DNA: TGCGCCAGCAGCTTGGCGGGGGGGACCCAAGAGACCCAGTACTTC.